This entry describes one T cell receptor (beta chain). In TCRdb, the 5' RACE reads were re-called with MiXCR into one record per CDR3 protein. The profile shows under 550,000 distinct CDR3 sequences, roughly 17% of them singletons. This sample is drawn from a study of T-cell memory formation after mild COVID-19. V gave up 9 bases and J gave up 1 base, with 21 bases separating them. In germline, CDR1 is ENHRY, CDR2 SYGVKD. CDR3 length: 16 residues. The rearrangement joins TRBV10-3 to TRBJ1-2; D gene uncertain. This TCR was recovered from a young man who had mild COVID-19 (a few samples of this study predate the infection). Cell type and time point are not known. The sequencing sample was made of PBMCs or a T cell subset sorted from them (not recorded which). In DNA, the CDR3 is TGTGCCATGAGTACCCCTCCAGGAGGCGGTAACTATGGCTACACCTTC. Translated, it gives CAMSTPPGGGNYGYTF.